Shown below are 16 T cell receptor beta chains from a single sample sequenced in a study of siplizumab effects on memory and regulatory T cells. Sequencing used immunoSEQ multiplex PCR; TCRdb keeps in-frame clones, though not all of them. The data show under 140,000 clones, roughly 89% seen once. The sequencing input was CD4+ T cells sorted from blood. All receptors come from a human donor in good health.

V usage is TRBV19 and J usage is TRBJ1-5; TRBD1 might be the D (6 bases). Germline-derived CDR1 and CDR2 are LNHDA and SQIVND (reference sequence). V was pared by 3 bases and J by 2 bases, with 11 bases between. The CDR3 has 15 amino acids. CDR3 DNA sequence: TGTGCCAGTAGTATTTCGGCAGGGGGCAATCAGCCCCAGCATTTT. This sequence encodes CASSISAGGNQPQHF.

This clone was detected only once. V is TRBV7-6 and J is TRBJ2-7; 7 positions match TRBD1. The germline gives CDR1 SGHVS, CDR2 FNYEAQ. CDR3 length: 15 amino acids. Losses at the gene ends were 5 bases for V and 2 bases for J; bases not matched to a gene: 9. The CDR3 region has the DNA TGTGCCAGCAGCATTCGACAGGGTCGAACCTACGAGCAGTACTTC. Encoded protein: CASSIRQGRTYEQYF.

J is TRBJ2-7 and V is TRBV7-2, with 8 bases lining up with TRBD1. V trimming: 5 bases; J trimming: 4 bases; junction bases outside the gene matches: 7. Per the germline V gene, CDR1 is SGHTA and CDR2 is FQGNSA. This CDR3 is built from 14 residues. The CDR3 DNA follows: TGTGCCAGCAGCCCCGGGACAGGTGTTTACGAGCAGTACTTC. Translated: CASSPGTGVYEQYF.

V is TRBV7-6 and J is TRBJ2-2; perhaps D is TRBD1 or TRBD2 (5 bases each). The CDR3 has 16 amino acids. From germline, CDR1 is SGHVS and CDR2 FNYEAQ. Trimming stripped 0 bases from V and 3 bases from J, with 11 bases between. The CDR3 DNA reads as TGTGCCAGCAGCTTAGCGAGGGGAAAGTACACCGGGGAGCTGTTTTTT. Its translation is CASSLARGKYTGELFF.

In DNA, the CDR3 is TGTGCCAGCGCCTACGCTGGTAGGGGGGAAGCTTTCTTT. Its translation: CASAYAGRGEAFF. This chain joins TRBV27 and TRBJ1-1, with D possibly TRBD1 on 6 matching bases. V gave up 8 bases and J gave up 8 bases, with 18 bases separating them. In germline, CDR1 is MNHEY, CDR2 SMNVEV (reference sequence). The CDR3 has 13 residues.

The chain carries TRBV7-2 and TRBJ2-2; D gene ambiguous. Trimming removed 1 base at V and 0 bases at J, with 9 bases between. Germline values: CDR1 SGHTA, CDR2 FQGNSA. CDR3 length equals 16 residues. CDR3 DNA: TGTGCCAGCAGCTTAGGTTTAAACCCGAACACCGGGGAGCTGTTTTTT. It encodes CASSLGLNPNTGELFF.

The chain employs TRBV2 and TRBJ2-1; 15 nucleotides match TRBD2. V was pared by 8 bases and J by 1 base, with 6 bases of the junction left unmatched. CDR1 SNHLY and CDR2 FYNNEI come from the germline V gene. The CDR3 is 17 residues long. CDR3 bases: TGTGCCAGCCCCGGGACTAGCGGGAGGAGATCCTACAATGAGCAGTTCTTC. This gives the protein CASPGTSGRRSYNEQFF.

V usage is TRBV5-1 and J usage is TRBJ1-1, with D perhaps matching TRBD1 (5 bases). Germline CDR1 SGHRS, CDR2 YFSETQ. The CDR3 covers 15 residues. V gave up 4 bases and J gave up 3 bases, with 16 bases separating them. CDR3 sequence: CASSPWGREDTEAFF. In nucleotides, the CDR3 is TGCGCCAGCAGCCCGTGGGGCAGGGAGGACACTGAAGCTTTCTTT. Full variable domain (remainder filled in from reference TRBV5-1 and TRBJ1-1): KAGVTQTPRYLIKTRGQQVTLSCSPISGHRSVSWYQQTPGQGLQFLFEYFSETQRNKGNFPGRFSGRQFSNSRSEMNVSTLELGDSALYLCASSPWGREDTEAFFGQGTRLTVV.

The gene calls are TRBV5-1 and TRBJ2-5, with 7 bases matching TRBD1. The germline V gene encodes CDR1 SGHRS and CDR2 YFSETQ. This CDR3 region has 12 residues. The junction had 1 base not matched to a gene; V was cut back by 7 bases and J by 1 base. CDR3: CASGTVQETQYF. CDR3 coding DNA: TGCGCCAGCGGGACAGTCCAAGAGACCCAGTACTTC.

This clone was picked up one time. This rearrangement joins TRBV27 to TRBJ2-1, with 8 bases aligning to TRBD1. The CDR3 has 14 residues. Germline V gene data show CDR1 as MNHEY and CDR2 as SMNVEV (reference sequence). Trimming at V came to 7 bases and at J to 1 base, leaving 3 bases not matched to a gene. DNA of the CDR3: TGTGCCAGCATGACAGGGGATTCCTACAATGAGCAGTTCTTC. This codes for CASMTGDSYNEQFF.

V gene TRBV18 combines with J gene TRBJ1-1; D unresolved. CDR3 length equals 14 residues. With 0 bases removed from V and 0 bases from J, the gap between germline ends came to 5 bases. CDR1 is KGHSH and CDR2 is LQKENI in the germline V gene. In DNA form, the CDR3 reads TGTGCCAGCTCACCACCTTCCATGAACACTGAAGCTTTCTTT. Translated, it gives CASSPPSMNTEAFF.

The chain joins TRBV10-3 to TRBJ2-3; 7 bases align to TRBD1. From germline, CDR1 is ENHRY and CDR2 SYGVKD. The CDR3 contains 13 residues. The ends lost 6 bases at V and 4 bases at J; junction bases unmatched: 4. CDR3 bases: TGTGCCATCAGCGGACAGGCCCCAGATACGCAGTATTTT. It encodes CAISGQAPDTQYF.

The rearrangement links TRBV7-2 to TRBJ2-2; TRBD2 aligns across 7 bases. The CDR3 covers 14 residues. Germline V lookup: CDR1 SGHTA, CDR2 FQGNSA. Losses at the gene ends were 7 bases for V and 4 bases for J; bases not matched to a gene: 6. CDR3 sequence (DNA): TGTGCCAGCACCAAGACTAGCCTCACCGGGGAGCTGTTTTTT. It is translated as CASTKTSLTGELFF.

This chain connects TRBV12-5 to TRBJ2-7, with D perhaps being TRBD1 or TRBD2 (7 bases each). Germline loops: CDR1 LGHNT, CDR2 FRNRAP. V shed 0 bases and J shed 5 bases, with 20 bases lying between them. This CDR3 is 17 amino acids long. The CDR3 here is CASGLVPFSGTVDEQYF. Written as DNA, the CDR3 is TGTGCTAGTGGTTTGGTGCCGTTCAGCGGGACAGTTGACGAGCAGTACTTC.

As DNA, the CDR3 is TGTGCCAGTACTCCAGGAACCTATGGCTACACCTTC. Its translation is CASTPGTYGYTF. The gene calls are TRBV19 and TRBJ1-2, with D uncertain. The V gene lost 7 bases and the J gene lost 4 bases, with 10 bases spanning the gap. This CDR3 comprises 12 residues. Germline V gives CDR1 LNHDA, CDR2 SQIVND (reference sequence). The full variable domain, with the rest looked up from reference TRBV19 and TRBJ1-2, is DGGITQSPKYLFRKEGQNVTLSCEQNLNHDAMYWYRQDPGQGLRLIYYSQIVNDFQKGDIAEGYSVSREKKESFPLTVTSAQKNPTAFYLCASTPGTYGYTFGSGTRLTVV.

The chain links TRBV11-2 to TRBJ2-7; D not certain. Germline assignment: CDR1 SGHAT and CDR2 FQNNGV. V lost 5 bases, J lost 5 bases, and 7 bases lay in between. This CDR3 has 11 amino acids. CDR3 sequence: CASSTRHEQYF. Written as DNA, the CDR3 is TGTGCCAGCAGCACCCGCCACGAGCAGTACTTC.